This T cell receptor (beta chain) was found in a study of T cells in localized non-small cell lung cancer (TCRdb year 2020). Background for the entire study: Comparing tumors with uninvolved tumor-adjacent lungs, the study looked at the T cell repertoires of 200 to 250 patients with early-stage NSCLC. NSCLC patients had a mean age of around 61 years, and approximately 140 were male and around 99 female. All 240 or so NSCLC patients in the cohort were treatment-naive and had localized lung tumors that were resected. Study-wide conclusions, independent of this receptor: Since the design was exploratory, TCR variables were selected using unadjusted p-values with no false-discovery rate correction. Longer overall survival was associated with higher T cell density in blood, whereas shorter survival was associated with higher clonality in adjacent lung. Uninvolved tumor-adjacent lung showed the highest T cell clonality, higher than tumor, which suggests more focused antigenic responses in the uninvolved tumor-adjacent lung. Of the top 100 tumor clones, a median of approximately 60 were detected in paired uninvolved adjacent lung; 28 were also among that lung's top 100. Multi-region tumor sequencing was not performed, so intratumor heterogeneity could not be excluded.

At diagnosis, peripheral blood, uninvolved tumor-adjacent lung and tumor were collected and were preserved as a mix of fresh-frozen and FFPE material. For TCR repertoire profiling, the blood samples were analyzed as peripheral blood mononuclear cells. Taken from cysteine to phenylalanine, the CDR3 has 16 residues. The read is trimmed to its CDR3 DNA, 48 bases read in frame from base 1. V is pruned by 5 bases and J by 5 bases, leaving 12 bases of the junction without a gene match. Via the germline V gene, CDR1 is SGHNT and CDR2 YENEEA. As to this clone: The antigen it recognizes is unknown. No quality values exist for individual bases; no much larger clone is one base distant.

The immunoSEQ Assay was used to sequence TCR beta CDR3 regions from DNA. The source study handled its data this way. T cell density was computed as TCR beta template counts normalized to usable DNA estimated by amplifying housekeeping genes. Richness was estimated using the preseqR package, with extrapolation to 400,000 templates for PBMC samples and to 120,000 templates for tissue samples. Clonality was defined as one minus Pielou's evenness. To identify tissue-enriched TCRs, differential abundance testing was run on productive amino-acid clonotypes with a minimum total count of 5 and an alpha of 0.1. The Jaccard Index and the Morisita Overlap Index were used to measure repertoire overlap between compartments. GLIPH grouped TCR beta CDR3s together with public tetramer-defined viral CDR3s, and a viral motif had to include at least three viral sequences and show V-gene enrichment. TCRdb took this table from immuneACCESS and kept in-frame rearrangements with V and J called. Such tables lack part of the clones; where checked against another copy, unresolved V genes explain under half of the gap, and the rest is unexplained. V, J and clone size are those of that table, while D and trimming were read from the DNA. The sample table contains tens of thousands of clones; only one count was recorded for 70% to 90% of them. The ten largest make up more than 7% of the sample.

The sequence was collected from a woman aged 40-75 years with stage I lung adenocarcinoma. The sequencing here drew on peripheral blood, taken before any cancer treatment. The chain employs TRBV11-3 and TRBJ2-1; 7 bases in the junction line up with TRBD1. The DNA reads TGTGCCAGCAGCCACCACCCACAGGGGACCCACAATGAGCAGTTCTTC. Its amino acids are CASSHHPQGTHNEQFF.